These T cell receptor beta chains were read from a single sample in a study of OX40 agonist ivuxolimab in advanced cancers. Some clones are missing from TCRdb's copy, which holds only in-frame ones; the method was immunoSEQ multiplex PCR. The table shows approximately 66,000 clones, with more than 70% occurring only once. The starting material was CD4+ or CD8+ T cells sorted from blood, obtained in a trial of the OX40 agonist ivuxolimab. The receptors stem from an adult with an advanced solid tumor such as melanoma, head and neck, liver or kidney cancer. The CDR3 runs from the conserved cysteine through the conserved F or W. Fields, in order: clone size, V gene, D gene, J gene, CDR3 protein, CDR3 DNA. D genes are given only for firm matches. Clone size is given for some rows only: seen once, a few or many times, or a class if the clone is expanded.

>NA|TRBV9|TRBD2|TRBJ2-3
CASSVGSSGAADTQYF
TGTGCCAGCAGCGTAGGGTCTAGCGGGGCAGCAGATACGCAGTATTTT
>NA|TRBV27|NA|TRBJ2-1
CASRGGGRNEQFF
TGTGCCAGCAGAGGGGGGGGCCGGAATGAGCAGTTCTTC
>NA|TRBV2|NA|TRBJ2-7
CATARDLGYDEQYF
TGTGCCACTGCCCGGGACCTCGGATACGACGAGCAGTACTTC
>NA|TRBV29-1|NA|TRBJ1-4
CSVERGQGEKLFF
TGCAGCGTTGAACGGGGGCAGGGTGAAAAACTGTTTTTT
>NA|TRBV5-1|NA|TRBJ1-1
CASSNEGSTREAFF
TGCGCCAGCAGCAACGAGGGGTCGACGAGGGAAGCTTTCTTT
>NA|TRBV5-6|TRBD2|TRBJ2-5
CASSLASGGETQYF
TGTGCCAGCAGCTTGGCAAGCGGGGGGGAGACCCAGTACTTC
>NA|TRBV5-1|TRBD1|TRBJ2-1
CASSRGQINNEQFF
TGCGCCAGCAGCCGGGGACAGATTAACAATGAGCAGTTCTTC
>NA|TRBV28|NA|TRBJ1-5
CASSSPATQPQHF
TGTGCCAGCAGCTCCCCCGCCACTCAGCCCCAGCATTTT
>NA|TRBV28|TRBD1|TRBJ1-1
CASRGTGLNTEAFF
TGTGCCAGCAGGGGGACAGGACTGAACACTGAAGCTTTCTTT
>NA|TRBV7-5|NA|TRBJ1-5
CVRSLVDKLSNQPQHF
TGTGTCAGAAGCTTAGTCGACAAACTTAGCAATCAGCCCCAGCATTTT
>once|TRBV4-1|TRBD2|TRBJ2-3
CASSQQERGVTDTQYF
TGCGCCAGCAGCCAGCAGGAGCGGGGGGTCACAGATACGCAGTATTTT
>NA|TRBV7-2|NA|TRBJ1-2
CASSTATGANYGYTF
TGTGCCAGCAGCACCGCGACAGGAGCTAACTATGGCTACACCTTC
>NA|TRBV5-1|TRBD1|TRBJ1-1
CASKAGAGGINTEAFF
TGCGCCAGCAAAGCGGGGGCAGGGGGCATCAACACTGAAGCTTTCTTT
>NA|TRBV19|NA|TRBJ1-2
CASSILGGGDGYTF
TGTGCCAGTAGTATACTGGGCGGGGGGGATGGCTACACCTTC
>few|TRBV7-9|TRBD2|TRBJ2-3
CASSRAGGRSTDTQYF
TGTGCCAGCAGCCGAGCGGGGGGGCGCAGCACAGATACGCAGTATTTT
>NA|TRBV18|NA|TRBJ2-1
CASQGGSYNEQFF
TGTGCCAGCCAGGGAGGCTCCTACAATGAGCAGTTCTTC
>NA|TRBV5-1|NA|TRBJ1-5
CASSLESPDQPQHF
TGCGCCAGCAGCTTGGAAAGTCCGGATCAGCCCCAGCATTTT
>NA|TRBV20-1|TRBD2|TRBJ2-1
CSASSPGGFVF
TGCAGTGCTAGCAGTCCGGGGGGGTTTGTCTTC
>once|TRBV10-2|NA|TRBJ1-1
CASSEWGALNTEAFF
TGCGCCAGCAGTGAGTGGGGGGCCTTGAACACTGAAGCTTTCTTT
>NA|TRBV4-1|TRBD1|TRBJ1-1
CASSQGPGQALETEAFF
TGCGCCAGCAGCCAAGGCCCGGGACAGGCATTGGAGACTGAAGCTTTCTTT
>NA|TRBV7-2|NA|TRBJ2-7
CASSLISRGYEQYF
TGTGCCAGCAGCTTAATTTCCAGGGGCTACGAGCAGTACTTC
>NA|TRBV27|NA|TRBJ1-4
CATLYPGHLIGGEKLFF
TGTGCCACCCTCTACCCGGGACACCTGATCGGGGGGGAAAAACTGTTTTTT
>NA|TRBV30|NA|TRBJ2-7
CAWSLYSYEQYF
TGTGCCTGGAGTCTCTATTCCTACGAGCAGTACTTC
>few|TRBV14|NA|TRBJ1-2
CASSQAGTGYTF
TGTGCCAGCAGCCAAGCGGGGACCGGCTACACCTTC
>NA|TRBV7-6|TRBD1|TRBJ2-7
CASSPRTGPAAYEQYF
TGTGCCAGCAGCCCCCGGACAGGGCCGGCTGCCTACGAGCAGTACTTC
>NA|TRBV15|TRBD1|TRBJ2-5
CATSRRQGGETQYF
TGTGCCACCAGCAGAAGACAGGGGGGAGAGACCCAGTACTTC
>NA|TRBV6-1|TRBD1|TRBJ2-1
CASSRDRGTYNEQFF
TGTGCCAGCAGTCGGGACAGGGGCACTTACAATGAGCAGTTCTTC
>once|TRBV5-5|NA|TRBJ1-2
CASAEGLGFTYGYTF
TGTGCCAGCGCCGAGGGCCTTGGATTCACCTATGGCTACACCTTC
>NA|TRBV4-1|TRBD1|TRBJ1-2
CASSRQGTGDRGGYTF
TGCGCCAGCAGCCGTCAGGGTACAGGGGATCGCGGTGGCTACACCTTC
>once|TRBV5-6|NA|TRBJ1-6
CASSLGITTSPLHF
TGTGCCAGCAGCCTAGGGATCACGACTTCACCCCTCCACTTT
>NA|TRBV5-1|TRBD1|TRBJ2-7
CASSGGTGAHEQYF
TGCGCCAGCAGCGGAGGGACAGGGGCACACGAGCAGTACTTC
>NA|TRBV6-5|TRBD1|TRBJ2-7
CASRPGQVNYEQYF
TGTGCCAGCAGGCCGGGACAGGTAAACTACGAGCAGTACTTC
>NA|TRBV10-1|TRBD1|TRBJ2-7
CASSPGQGTEQYF
TGCGCCAGCAGTCCGGGACAGGGAACCGAGCAGTACTTC
>NA|TRBV7-9|NA|TRBJ2-7
CASSYNEGTSYF
TGTGCCAGCAGCTATAACGAGGGTACCTCCTACTTC
>NA|TRBV5-8|TRBD1|TRBJ1-2
CASSLVTGDYGYTF
TGTGCCAGCAGCTTGGTAACAGGGGACTATGGCTACACCTTC
>few|TRBV7-2|NA|TRBJ1-5
CASSPGDQPQHF
TGTGCCAGCAGCCCAGGGGATCAGCCCCAGCATTTT
>NA|TRBV9|NA|TRBJ1-1
CASSVVGENTEAFF
TGTGCCAGCAGCGTAGTTGGGGAGAACACTGAAGCTTTCTTT
>NA|TRBV30|NA|TRBJ1-2
CAWSVQNLPYYGYTF
TGTGCCTGGAGTGTACAGAACCTACCTTACTATGGCTACACCTTC
>NA|TRBV6-1|TRBD1|TRBJ1-2
CASRESGQGNYGYTF
TGTGCCAGCAGAGAGTCGGGACAGGGGAACTATGGCTACACCTTC
>NA|TRBV5-5|NA|TRBJ2-2
CASSLGGGTGELFF
TGTGCCAGCAGCTTGGGAGGAGGCACCGGGGAGCTGTTTTTT
>NA|TRBV5-6|TRBD1|TRBJ1-4
CASSSPGTGGEKLFF
TGTGCCAGCAGCTCACCCGGGACAGGCGGTGAAAAACTGTTTTTT
>NA|TRBV4-2|NA|TRBJ2-3
CASSQDGTWGDTQYF
TGTGCCAGCAGCCAAGATGGGACCTGGGGAGATACGCAGTATTTT
>NA|TRBV27|TRBD2|TRBJ2-1
CASNRAGGPYNEQFF
TGTGCCAGCAATCGAGCGGGGGGCCCCTACAATGAGCAGTTCTTC
>NA|TRBV19|NA|TRBJ1-1
CASSTPGVGGTEAFF
TGTGCCAGTAGTACCCCCGGTGTCGGGGGCACTGAAGCTTTCTTT
>NA|TRBV27|TRBD1|TRBJ2-1
CASSLSWRDRGYNEQFF
TGTGCCAGCAGTTTATCTTGGAGGGACAGGGGTTACAATGAGCAGTTCTTC